The rows below give T cell receptor beta chains drawn from one sample of a study of blood T cell repertoires in COVID-19. TCRdb keeps only in-frame clones here, not all; method: immunoSEQ multiplex PCR. Found here are under 200,000 clones, roughly 80% of them singletons; the top ten hold around 1%. Material for sequencing was peripheral blood. Receptor source: a man aged 55 to 70 with COVID-19, enrolled during active disease. CDR3s include the opening cysteine and the closing phenylalanine or tryptophan. A D gene is named only where the DNA matches it firmly. Some rows mark clone size as missing; the rest say once, few, many or name a class of expanded clone.

.	TRBV19	TRBJ1-5	.	TGTGCCAGTAGTATCCGGGATCAGCCCCAGCATTTT	CASSIRDQPQHF
.	TRBV28	TRBJ2-2	.	TGTGCCACCCTACGAACTGGGGCGCACACCGGGGAGCTGTTTTTT	CATLRTGAHTGELFF
.	TRBV19	TRBJ1-5	.	TGTGCCAGTAGTATAGATTACAGGGGCAATCAGCCCCAGCATTTT	CASSIDYRGNQPQHF
.	TRBV6-5	TRBJ1-1	.	TGTGCCAGCAGGTTAGACAGGAACACTGAAGCTTTCTTT	CASRLDRNTEAFF
.	TRBV27	TRBJ1-2	.	TGTGCCAGCAGTGCGCAGACAGGAAACTATGGCTACACCTTC	CASSAQTGNYGYTF
TRBD1	TRBV18	TRBJ1-1	once	TGTGCCAGCTCCCTCGGACAGGCGAACACTGAAGCTTTCTTT	CASSLGQANTEAFF
TRBD1	TRBV7-9	TRBJ2-2	.	TGTGCCAGCAGCGAGGGACAGTTCACCGGGGAGCTGTTTTTT	CASSEGQFTGELFF
.	TRBV11-2	TRBJ1-1	.	TGTGCCAGCAGCTCAAGGGGGACGAACACTGAAGCTTTCTTT	CASSSRGTNTEAFF
TRBD1	TRBV6-5	TRBJ1-4	.	TGTGCCAGCAGTTACGGCAGGGGGCAGAATGAAAAACTGTTTTTT	CASSYGRGQNEKLFF
.	TRBV6-5	TRBJ1-3	.	TGTGCCAGCATCCCGGGGGGAACTGGAAACACCATATATTTT	CASIPGGTGNTIYF
TRBD2	TRBV19	TRBJ2-1	few	TGTGCCAGTAGTATTTCAGGACTAGCGGCCCGAAGCAATGAGCAGTTCTTC	CASSISGLAARSNEQFF
TRBD1	TRBV14	TRBJ2-7	.	TGTGCCAGCAGCCGAGAGACAGGGTACTACGAGCAGTACTTC	CASSRETGYYEQYF
.	TRBV10-3	TRBJ1-1	.	TGTGCCATCAGTGAAGGACTTAACACTGAAGCTTTCTTT	CAISEGLNTEAFF
TRBD2	TRBV27	TRBJ2-7	.	TGTGCCAGCAGTGTTAGCGGGAGCTCCTACGAGCAGTACTTC	CASSVSGSSYEQYF
TRBD1	TRBV5-4	TRBJ2-4	once	TGTGCCAGCAGCTTGGTGTGGGGGACAGGGAACGCCAAAAACATTCAGTACTTC	CASSLVWGTGNAKNIQYF
.	TRBV30	TRBJ1-5	.	TGTGCCGAACCTCCCCCAGGGCAGCCCCAGCATTTT	CAEPPPGQPQHF
TRBD2	TRBV7-9	TRBJ2-1	.	TGTGCCAGCAACAGTGCGACTAGCGCACCCTACAATGAGCAGTTCTTC	CASNSATSAPYNEQFF
TRBD1	TRBV5-1	TRBJ1-2	.	TGCGCCAGCAGCTTGGCCGACAGGGGAGGCTACACCTTC	CASSLADRGGYTF
.	TRBV14	TRBJ2-7	.	TGTGCCAGCAGCCAAGATAATTGGCCGGGGCAGGGACTCACATCCTACGAGCAGTACTTC	CASSQDNWPGQGLTSYEQYF
TRBD2	TRBV27	TRBJ2-7	.	TGTGCCAGCAGTTTTGGCGGGAGCTCCTACGAGCAGTACTTC	CASSFGGSSYEQYF
TRBD1	TRBV29-1	TRBJ1-6	few	TGCAGCGCAGGACAGGGGAATTCACCCCTCCACTTT	CSAGQGNSPLHF
.	TRBV7-9	TRBJ1-2	.	TGTGCCAGCAGCAACCGCGGCGGGAAAGAGGCCTTC	CASSNRGGKEAF
.	TRBV15	TRBJ2-7	few	TGTGCCACCAGCAGAGATCTCAGGGGTCGCGCCTACGAGCAGTACTTC	CATSRDLRGRAYEQYF
TRBD2	TRBV3-1/TRBV3-2	TRBJ2-1	.	TGTGCCAGCAGCCAAGGGTCCCTAGCGGGGGCCTACAATGAGCAGTTCTTC	CASSQGSLAGAYNEQFF
.	TRBV10-3	TRBJ1-3	.	TGTGCCATCGCAGGGAATTCAAACACCATATATTTT	CAIAGNSNTIYF
.	TRBV10-3	TRBJ1-3	.	TGTGCCATCAGTGCAAGGACAAACGAAGGGGGCTCTGGAAACACCATATATTTT	CAISARTNEGGSGNTIYF
TRBD1	TRBV9	TRBJ2-1	.	TGTGCCAGCAGCGCCACATACAGGGGTTACAATGAGCAGTTCTTC	CASSATYRGYNEQFF
.	TRBV9	TRBJ1-1	.	TGTGCCAGCAGCTCTAATCAGAAGGGGTCAGTGAACACTGAAGCTTTCTTT	CASSSNQKGSVNTEAFF
.	TRBV7-2	TRBJ1-2	.	TGTGCCAGCAGCTTAAGGGGGAACTATGGCTACACCTTC	CASSLRGNYGYTF
.	TRBV18	TRBJ2-7	.	TGTGCCAGCTCACCAGTCCAGACAGCCTACGAGCAGTACTTC	CASSPVQTAYEQYF
TRBD1	TRBV4-1	TRBJ1-4	.	TGCGCCAGCAGCCAAGTAGGCGGGACAGGCCAAACTAATGAAAAACTGTTTTTT	CASSQVGGTGQTNEKLFF
.	TRBV6-2/TRBV6-3	TRBJ1-5	few	TGTGCCAGCAGTTACTCAGGGGGCAATCAGCCCCAGCATTTT	CASSYSGGNQPQHF
TRBD1	TRBV5-4	TRBJ1-2	.	TGTGCCAGCAGCCCGGACAGGGCCAACTCCTATGGCTACACCTTC	CASSPDRANSYGYTF
.	TRBV11-2	TRBJ2-7	once	TGTGCCAGCAGCTTCGGACAGTCCTACGAGCAGTACTTC	CASSFGQSYEQYF
TRBD1	TRBV15	TRBJ2-7	.	TGTGCCACCAGCAGAGGAAGAGACAGGGGGCTATACGAGCAGTACTTC	CATSRGRDRGLYEQYF
TRBD2	TRBV5-1	TRBJ2-3	.	TGCGCCAGCAGCCGCGGCGTAGGGACTAGCCTGACAGATACGCAGTATTTT	CASSRGVGTSLTDTQYF
.	TRBV14	TRBJ2-3	.	TGTGCCAGCAGCCCCCTTCAGGGTAGAGATACGCAGTATTTT	CASSPLQGRDTQYF
TRBD1	TRBV4-2	TRBJ1-2	.	TGTGCCAGCAGCCAAGAGGACAGGGCCCACTATGGCTACACCTTC	CASSQEDRAHYGYTF
TRBD2	TRBV19	TRBJ2-1	.	TGTGCCAGTAGTAGACGAGCTAGCGGGGTCTACAATGAGCAGTTCTTC	CASSRRASGVYNEQFF
.	TRBV2	TRBJ2-3	.	TGTGCCAGCTATTATACAGATACGCAGTATTTT	CASYYTDTQYF
TRBD1	TRBV6-2/TRBV6-3	TRBJ1-1	.	TGTGCCAGCAGTTACTCGGGAGGGACAGGGGGCACTGAAGCTTTCTTT	CASSYSGGTGGTEAFF
TRBD2	TRBV11-2	TRBJ2-1	.	TGTGCCAGCAGCTACGGGACTAGCGGGGGCACCTACAATGAGCAGTTCTTC	CASSYGTSGGTYNEQFF
TRBD1	TRBV7-8	TRBJ2-2	once	TGTGCCAGCAGCTCACAGGGGGCGAGCACCGGGGAGCTGTTTTTT	CASSSQGASTGELFF
.	TRBV11-2	TRBJ1-1	.	TGTGCCAGCAGCTTCGTAAGGGGATTGAACACTGAAGCTTTCTTT	CASSFVRGLNTEAFF
.	TRBV29-1	TRBJ1-4	.	TGCAGCGTTCGCGCGGGCTCATCTAATGAAAAACTGTTTTTT	CSVRAGSSNEKLFF
.	TRBV5-4	TRBJ2-6	few	TGTGCCAGCAGCTTGAAGGGGCGGTCTGGGGCCAACGTCCTGACTTTC	CASSLKGRSGANVLTF
TRBD2	TRBV5-1	TRBJ2-3	.	TGCGCCAGCAGCTTGGCCGGCGGGAGGGCCATTGGCACAGATACGCAGTATTTT	CASSLAGGRAIGTDTQYF
TRBD1	TRBV19	TRBJ1-5	.	TGTGCCAGTAGTATAGATCTTTGGACAGGCCGGAAAGCCCAGCATTTT	CASSIDLWTGRKAQHF
.	TRBV30	TRBJ1-3	once	TGTGCCTGGAGTACCACAGGGAATGGAAACACCATATATTTT	CAWSTTGNGNTIYF
TRBD2	TRBV6-5	TRBJ2-1	.	TGTGCCAGCATTATAGCGGGAGAGGTCTACAATGAGCAGTTCTTC	CASIIAGEVYNEQFF
.	TRBV29-1	TRBJ1-1	.	TGCAGCGTTGAAGGGGGCGAAAGGACTGAAGCTTTCTTT	CSVEGGERTEAFF